This T cell receptor beta chain was profiled in a study of blood T cell repertoires in COVID-19. Germline V gene sequence: CDR1 LNHDA, CDR2 SQIVND (reference sequence). There are 15 residues in the CDR3. Trimming removed 5 bases from V and 4 bases from J; junction bases left unmatched: 6. In the original analysis: Amplification of reference gene primers was used by the study to estimate nucleated cell counts. The assay was immunoSEQ multiplex PCR, and TCRdb's table has in-frame clones only and misses some. V and J calls and clone size are given by that table; D and trimming were obtained from the DNA. The sample lists roughly 80,000 clones; roughly 80% were seen once.

The sequence was obtained from an older woman with acute or convalescent COVID-19. Sequencing used peripheral blood. This chain links TRBV19 with TRBJ1-2; TRBD1 aligns across 11 bases. The CDR3: CASSGRDRGIYGYTF. The CDR3 DNA reads TGTGCCAGTAGTGGACGGGACAGGGGGATCTATGGCTACACCTTC.